This T cell receptor (beta chain) was sequenced in a study of blood T cell repertoires in COVID-19. This study enrolled people aged 18 to 89 from 24 US geographic areas. Categorization into cohorts depended on clinical history that participants reported. Each recovered donor of Cohort 3 presented with two negative PCRs, clearance, or symptom resolution. The method was immunoSEQ multiplex PCR; TCRdb's version includes in-frame clones alone and lacks a portion of them. This repertoire shows approximately 240,000 clones, 80% to 95% found once; its top ten account for over 1.5%. V dropped 5 bases and J dropped 4 bases, with 16 bases sitting between them. Germline CDR1 reads SNHLY; CDR2 reads FYNNEI. This CDR3 comprises 15 residues.

Input material: PBMCs or T cells enriched from blood (not recorded which). This TCR derives from a woman between 18 and 29 years old who had recovered from COVID-19. This sequence joins TRBV2 and TRBJ2-3, with a weak D call TRBD2 (6 bases). The CDR3 loop is CASSLSGIAADTQYF. CDR3 nucleotides: TGTGCCAGCAGTCTTAGCGGTATCGCCGCAGATACGCAGTATTTT. The full variable domain, in which reference TRBV2 and TRBJ2-3 provide the parts outside the CDR3, is EPEVTQTPSHQVTQMGQEVILRCVPISNHLYFYWYRQILGQKVEFLVSFYNNEISEKSEIFDDQFSVERPDGSNFTLKIRSTKLEDSAMYFCASSLSGIAADTQYFGPGTRLTVL.